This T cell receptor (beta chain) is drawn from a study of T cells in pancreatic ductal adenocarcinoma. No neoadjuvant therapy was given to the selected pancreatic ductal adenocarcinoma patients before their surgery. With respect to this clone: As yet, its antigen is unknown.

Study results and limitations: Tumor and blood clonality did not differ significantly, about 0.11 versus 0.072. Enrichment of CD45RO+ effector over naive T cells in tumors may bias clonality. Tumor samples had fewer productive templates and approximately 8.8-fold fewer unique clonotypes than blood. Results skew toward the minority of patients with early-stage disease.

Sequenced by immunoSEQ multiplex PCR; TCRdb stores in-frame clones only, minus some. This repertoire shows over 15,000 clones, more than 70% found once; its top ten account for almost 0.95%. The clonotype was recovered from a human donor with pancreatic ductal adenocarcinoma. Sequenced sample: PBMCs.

CDR3 protein: CAATPAAPMNTEAFF. CDR3 nucleotides: TGTGCCGCTACCCCCGCCGCCCCCATGAACACTGAAGCTTTCTTT. The chain recombines TRBV28 with TRBJ1-1; the D is unclear. Looked up from germline, CDR1 is MDHEN and CDR2 is SYDVKM. The CDR3 runs 15 residues. Trimming took 11 bases from V and 0 from J, leaving 19 bases between them.